Reported below is one T cell receptor beta chain. Its antigen is not known. The record originates from a study of molecular identifiers for immune sequencing clone quantification. The study, taken as a whole, reports: Effector cells had over 99% of their molecules in clones above 20 RNA copies, while naive cells had under 1%.

TCRdb passed the PCR reads through MiXCR, listing each CDR3 protein once. The data show about 500,000 distinct CDR3 sequences, about a quarter seen once. The germline gives CDR1 MNHEY, CDR2 SVGAGI. The CDR3 loop spans 16 amino acids. The V end lost 0 bases, the J end lost 4 bases, and 13 bases lay between the germline ends. This clonotype was obtained from a human donor in good health. Some libraries in this study had Jurkat cell RNA spiked in. V is TRBV6-5 and J is TRBJ1-5; D call uncertain. Specimen: naive CD8+ T cells from blood, with Jurkat cell RNA spiked in. Subset meaning: FACS-sorted CD8+CD4-CCR7+CD45RA+ naive T cells. The CDR3 sequence: CASSYSPPEANQPQHF. CDR3 nucleotide sequence: TGTGCCAGCAGTTACTCTCCTCCGGAGGCAAATCAGCCCCAGCATTTT.